This TCR beta chain was captured by sequencing in a study of blood T cell repertoires in COVID-19 (dated by TCRdb to 2018 to 2021). Some background on the complete study: The collaborator samples originated in the United States, Italy and Spain and spanned the acute and convalescent phases of COVID-19. Deeply sampled blood TCRbeta repertoires from subjects exposed to, actively infected with, or recovered from COVID-19 were included in the dataset. Where available, HLA class I and class II types were obtained from metadata supplied by the sample provider rather than from assay-based typing. Nearly every sample came with metadata listing a de-identified subject ID, COVID-19 status, age in years and sex. The repertoires were made available in a free public database intended to serve as a resource for research on the immune response to SARS-CoV-2. The prospective study material was composed of cDNA or gDNA derived from T cells, B-cell-depleted T cells, or PBMCs. Samples came from the ongoing ImmuneRACE study (first 160 participants) plus 1,254 subjects from 6 global collaborators. Summary of the overall study and its limitations: The quantity of clinical and demographic metadata differed by source and by participant and was supplied without curation.

TCRbeta CDR3 regions were amplified from genomic DNA using the immunoSEQ Assay, a bias-controlled multiplex PCR. The paper's processing steps were these. The number of nucleated cells in each sample was estimated from the amplification of reference gene primers within the assay. To quantify the absolute abundance of each unique TCRbeta CDR3 rearrangement, sequence reads were collapsed and filtered. For each sample, productive Simpson clonality was calculated as the square root of Simpson's diversity index across productive rearrangements. As stored in TCRdb, this immuneACCESS dataset retains in-frame rearrangements with V and J assigned. A fraction of the clones does not appear; measured against another copy, unresolved V genes explain less than half of the discrepancy, and the remainder lacks a known reason. V, J and clone size are taken as reported in that table, and D and trimming were inferred from the DNA itself. The table for this sample lists some 250,000 clones; over 70% of them were counted only once. The ten largest account for about 9% of the sample.

For this clone: This receptor's antigen is unknown. No clone much larger than this one lies a single base away; base qualities are absent.

Whole blood was collected in K2EDTA tubes by collaborating institutions according to the institutions' own protocols. For TCRbeta analysis, collaborators shipped samples as frozen whole blood, isolated PBMCs, or DNA extracted from either of those sample types. V lost 5 bases and J lost 5 bases; the stretch between them is 7 bases long. The CDR3, from cysteine to phenylalanine, totals 13 residues. CDR3 DNA is the only sequence kept; it has 39 bases, read in frame from the first base. CDR1 and CDR2 are drawn from the germline V gene (reference sequence): LNHDA, SQIVND. This receptor was taken from a man in his forties with active or convalescent COVID-19. The chain employs TRBV19 and TRBJ1-6; no D gene can be assigned with confidence. Sequenced material: peripheral blood. The nucleotide sequence reads TGTGCCAGTAGTTGGCAGAATAATTCACCCCTCCACTTT. Its translation is CASSWQNNSPLHF. Reference TRBV19 and TRBJ1-6 proteins supply the regions before and after the CDR3; the full variable domain is: DGGITQSPKYLFRKEGQNVTLSCEQNLNHDAMYWYRQDPGQGLRLIYYSQIVNDFQKGDIAEGYSVSREKKESFPLTVTSAQKNPTAFYLCASSWQNNSPLHFGNGTRLTVT.